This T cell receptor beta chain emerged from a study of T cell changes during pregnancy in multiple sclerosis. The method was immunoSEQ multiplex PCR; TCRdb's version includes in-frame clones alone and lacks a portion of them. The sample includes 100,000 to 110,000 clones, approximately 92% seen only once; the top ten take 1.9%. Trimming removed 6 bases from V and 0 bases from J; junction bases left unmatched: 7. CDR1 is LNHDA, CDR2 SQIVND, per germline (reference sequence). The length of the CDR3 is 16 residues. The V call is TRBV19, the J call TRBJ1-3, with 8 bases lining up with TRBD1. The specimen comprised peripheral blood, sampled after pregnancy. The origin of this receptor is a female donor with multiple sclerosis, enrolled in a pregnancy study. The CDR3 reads CASSQSTGGSGNTIYF. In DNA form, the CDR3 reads TGTGCCAGTAGCCAATCCACAGGGGGCTCTGGAAACACCATATATTTT.